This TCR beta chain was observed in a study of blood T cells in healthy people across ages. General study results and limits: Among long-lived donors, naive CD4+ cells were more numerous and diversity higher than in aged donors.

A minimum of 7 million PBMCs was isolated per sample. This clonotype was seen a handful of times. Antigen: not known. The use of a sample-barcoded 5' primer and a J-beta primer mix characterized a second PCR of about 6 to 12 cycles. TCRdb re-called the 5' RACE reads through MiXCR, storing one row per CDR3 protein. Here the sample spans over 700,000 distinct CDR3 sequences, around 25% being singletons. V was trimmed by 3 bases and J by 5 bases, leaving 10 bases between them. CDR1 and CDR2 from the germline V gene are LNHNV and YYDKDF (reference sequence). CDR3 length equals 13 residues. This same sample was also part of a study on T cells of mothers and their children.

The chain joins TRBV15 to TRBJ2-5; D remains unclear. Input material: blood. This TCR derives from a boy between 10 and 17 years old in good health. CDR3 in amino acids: CATSSRFQETQYF. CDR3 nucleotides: TGTGCCACCAGCAGCCGTTTTCAGGAGACCCAGTACTTC.